A selection of T cell receptor beta chains follows, all from one sample in a study of beta chain features in type 1 diabetes. Clones were sequenced by immunoSEQ multiplex PCR, and TCRdb holds only the in-frame ones, with some missing. The data show 200,000 to 250,000 clones, 11% seen once. The sample comprised central memory CD4+ T cells from blood. These receptors were obtained from a man aged 18 to 30 in good health. Both conserved end residues are part of each CDR3. The order of the fields is clone size, V gene, D gene, J gene, CDR3 DNA, CDR3 protein. A D gene is named only where the DNA matches it firmly. Rows may omit the clone size; those that give it use once, few, many or a size class.

many	TRBV6-5	.	TRBJ2-3	TGTGCCAGCAGAGACACAGATACGCAGTATTTT	CASRDTDTQYF
few	TRBV6-4	.	TRBJ2-5	TGTGCCAGTGGGGGGGAGACCCAGTACTTC	CASGGETQYF
few	TRBV30	TRBD1	TRBJ1-3	TGTGCCTGGCAGGGGGACTACTCTGGAAACACCATATATTTT	CAWQGDYSGNTIYF
.	TRBV30	.	TRBJ1-2	TGTGCCTGGAGTCTTCAAAGTGGCGGCTACACCTTC	CAWSLQSGGYTF
.	TRBV29-1	.	TRBJ2-2	TGCAGCGTTGAAAGGGACTCCTCCGGGGAGCTGTTTTTT	CSVERDSSGELFF
few	TRBV18	TRBD1	TRBJ1-1	TGTGCCAGCTCACCCGAGACAGGGGCCCACACTGAAGCTTTCTTT	CASSPETGAHTEAFF
.	TRBV6-5	.	TRBJ2-2	TGTGCCAGCACCCCGGACATGAACACCGGGGAGCTGTTTTTT	CASTPDMNTGELFF
many	TRBV25-1	TRBD1	TRBJ2-1	TGTGCCAGCAGTGACCCGGGACAGGGAGACAATGAGCAGTTCTTC	CASSDPGQGDNEQFF
.	TRBV5-4	.	TRBJ1-2	TGTGCCAGCAGCACGGGCCTTCCCTTCAGTCGCTCTTATGGCTACACCTTC	CASSTGLPFSRSYGYTF
.	TRBV11-3	TRBD2	TRBJ2-5	TGTGCCAGCAGCCCGGGACTAGCGGGAGGGAAAGAGACCCAGTACTTC	CASSPGLAGGKETQYF
few	TRBV5-4	TRBD2	TRBJ2-1	TGTGCCAGCAGCATACCTAGCGGGAGGGCCGTAGGTGAGCAGTTCTTC	CASSIPSGRAVGEQFF